The clone carrying this T cell receptor (beta chain) came up a few times. The antigen remains unidentified. The record originates from a study of cytomegalovirus exposure and HLA in healthy donors. Study-wide findings and caveats: It was confirmed in vitro that a few of the CMV-associated chains were specific for CMV antigens. In an earlier analysis, most TCR beta V segments were productive about 87% or about 30% of the time. It emerged from a later analysis that several of the most significant clusters appeared to be linked to common viral pathogens. A missense DCLRE1C variant was associated with V- and J-gene trimming of TCR beta chains in a later analysis, and an independent cohort replicated the association.

The PCR contained 60 Vbeta and 13 Jbeta primers. Repertoires were generated with immunoSEQ multiplex PCR, while TCRdb's copy carries only in-frame clones and drops some. In the table there are 150,000 to 200,000 clones, approximately 86% of which are singletons. CDR1 and CDR2 from the germline V gene are SGHTA and FQGNSA. V lost 0 bases and J lost 9; bases outside the gene matches: 10. The CDR3 runs 15 residues. The clonotype originates from a young woman in good health and CMV-seronegative. This sequence joins TRBV7-2 and TRBJ2-7; 8 bases match TRBD1. The source material was PBMCs. Here the CDR3 DNA reads TGTGCCAGCAGCTTAGCCTTGAACAGGGGGAACGTGCAGTACTTC. Translated: CASSLALNRGNVQYF.